Listed below are T cell receptor beta chains from one sample, sequenced in a study of glioma-infiltrating T cells after dendritic cell vaccination. Sequenced by immunoSEQ multiplex PCR; TCRdb stores in-frame clones only, minus some. Altogether 30,000 to 40,000 clones are present, 70% to 85% being singletons, with the ten largest covering under 10%. The source material was blood, sampled before dendritic cell vaccination. These receptors were obtained from a human donor with glioblastoma. Both conserved end residues are part of each CDR3. D genes are given only for firm matches. Clone size is not always given. Where it is, it says once, few, many or a class for expanded clones.

TGCGCCAGCAGCCAAGATCTAGCGGGGGGCAGAGATACGCAGTATTTT,CASSQDLAGGRDTQYF,TRBD2,TRBJ2-3,TRBV4-1,few
TGTGCCAGCAGCGCCGAGCTCGGGGAGCAGTTCTTC,CASSAELGEQFF,NA,TRBJ2-1,TRBV9,NA
TGTGCCAGAGACAGGGGTGTTGCGAGCACAGATACGCAGTATTTT,CARDRGVASTDTQYF,TRBD1,TRBJ2-3,TRBV19,NA
TGTGCCAGCAGCGTAGAGGGCGGGGGGTCCTACAATGAGCAGTTCTTC,CASSVEGGGSYNEQFF,TRBD2,TRBJ2-1,TRBV9,NA
TGTGCCATCAGTGGGGGAATAGGGACAGACCGATCCTCTGGGGCCAACGTCCTGACTTTC,CAISGGIGTDRSSGANVLTF,TRBD1,TRBJ2-6,TRBV10-3,once
TGCGCCAGCAGCCAAGGAGTTCAGGGGATTAATTTGGAGACCCAGTACTTC,CASSQGVQGINLETQYF,NA,TRBJ2-5,TRBV4-1,NA
TGCACCCCGTTTCGAGACACTGAAGCTTTCTTT,CTPFRDTEAFF,NA,TRBJ1-1,TRBV20-1,NA
TGCGCCAGCAGCTTGCTGGGGGGTCCTACAGATACGCAGTATTTT,CASSLLGGPTDTQYF,NA,TRBJ2-3,TRBV5-1,NA
TGTGCCAGCTCACCTGGACTAGTCCAAGAGACCCAGTACTTC,CASSPGLVQETQYF,TRBD2,TRBJ2-5,TRBV18,NA
TGTGCCAGCAGCTTACCTAGCCCGAGCTCCTACGAGCAGTACTTC,CASSLPSPSSYEQYF,NA,TRBJ2-7,TRBV7-9,NA
TGTGCCAGCAGCTTAATAGCAGGGGGCAATCAGCCCCAGCATTTT,CASSLIAGGNQPQHF,NA,TRBJ1-5,TRBV7-2,NA
TGTGCCAGCAGCCCCACTAGCGGGGGGGCCCAAAACATTCAGTACTTC,CASSPTSGGAQNIQYF,TRBD2,TRBJ2-4,TRBV7-2,NA
TGTGCCAGCAGCCTCTGGACAGGGAAGGAAGGGGCCAACGTCCTGACTTTC,CASSLWTGKEGANVLTF,TRBD1,TRBJ2-6,TRBV14,once
TGTGCCAGTAGCCTCACCAGGACGGGGGCTGAAGCTTTCTTT,CASSLTRTGAEAFF,NA,TRBJ1-1,TRBV19,NA
TGTGCCAGCAGCCTGGACAGACTTAATTCCCCCCTCCACTTT,CASSLDRLNSPLHF,NA,TRBJ1-6,TRBV7-2,NA
TGTGCCAGCAGTCCCAGCCTGGAGGGGGCACGGGAGACCCAGTACTTC,CASSPSLEGARETQYF,NA,TRBJ2-5,TRBV28,NA
TGCGCCAGCAGCCAGACAGTTGCTGGGGCCAACGTCCTGACTTTC,CASSQTVAGANVLTF,NA,TRBJ2-6,TRBV4-3,NA
TGTGCCAGTAGTACCTCTGACAGGGATGGCACTGAAGCTTTCTTT,CASSTSDRDGTEAFF,TRBD1,TRBJ1-1,TRBV19,NA
TGTGCCAGTAGCGCGGGACAGGGTATGGAGCAGTACTTC,CASSAGQGMEQYF,TRBD1,TRBJ2-7,TRBV19,NA